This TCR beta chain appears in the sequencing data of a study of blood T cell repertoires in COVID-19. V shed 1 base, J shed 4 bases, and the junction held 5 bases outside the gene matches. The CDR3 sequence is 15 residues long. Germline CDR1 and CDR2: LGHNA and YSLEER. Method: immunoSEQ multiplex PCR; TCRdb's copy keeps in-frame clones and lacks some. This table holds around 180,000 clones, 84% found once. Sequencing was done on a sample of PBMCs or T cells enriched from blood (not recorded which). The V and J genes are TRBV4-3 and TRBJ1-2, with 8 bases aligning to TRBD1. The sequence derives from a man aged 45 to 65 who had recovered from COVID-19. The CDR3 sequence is CASSQVQGAPYGYTF. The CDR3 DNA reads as TGCGCCAGCAGCCAAGTTCAGGGGGCACCCTATGGCTACACCTTC.